The next 10 T cell receptor beta chains were all read from a single sample in a study of CD8 T cells in Susac syndrome. Reverse transcription of roughly 0.5 to 1 ug RNA was carried out with random hexamers. TCRdb analysed the immunoSEQ multiplex PCR reads with MiXCR anew, one entry per CDR3 protein. The sample lists about 300,000 distinct CDR3 sequences, roughly 90% seen once, with less than 0.2% in the top ten. Sequenced input: CD8+ T cells from PBMCs. The receptors were sampled from a human donor with multiple sclerosis.

This chain joins TRBV19 and TRBJ2-7; D perhaps matches TRBD2 (5 bases). Trimming took 0 bases from V and 2 from J, leaving 11 bases between them. Germline CDR1 and CDR2: LNHDA and SQIVND (reference sequence). The CDR3 length is 15 residues. CDR3 loop: CASSIEGRSPYEQYF. The DNA for the CDR3 is TGTGCCAGTAGTATAGAGGGGAGATCGCCCTACGAGCAGTACTTC.

The V call is TRBV19, the J call TRBJ2-1; D uncertain. This CDR3 region has 13 residues. Germline CDR1 and CDR2: LNHDA and SQIVND (reference sequence). The V end was cut by 2 bases, the J end by 5 bases, with 7 bases between. CDR3 bases: TGTGCCAGTAGTATAACGATCCACAATGAGCAGTTCTTC. Amino acids: CASSITIHNEQFF.

The V and J genes are TRBV4-2 and TRBJ2-1; TRBD1 matches at 7 bases. The CDR3 covers 17 residues. Germline CDR1 reads LGHNA; CDR2 reads YNFKEQ. Unmatched junction bases numbered 7, after V lost 2 bases and J lost 0 bases. The CDR3, as DNA: TGTGCCAGCAGCCAAACGGGACAGTGGAGCTCCTACAATGAGCAGTTCTTC. Its translation is CASSQTGQWSSYNEQFF.

The rearrangement links TRBV24-1 to TRBJ2-3; 7 nucleotides match TRBD1. The length of the CDR3 is 19 residues. CDR1 is KGHDR and CDR2 is SFDVKD in the germline V gene. V trimming: 5 bases; J trimming: 3 bases; junction bases outside the gene matches: 19. CDR3 sequence: CATSATAEGVEDRTDTQYF. CDR3 sequence (DNA): TGTGCCACCAGTGCTACGGCTGAAGGGGTTGAGGACAGGACAGATACGCAGTATTTT.

The V call is TRBV12-3 or TRBV12-4, the J call TRBJ2-7; 9 nucleotides agree with TRBD1. The CDR3 covers 15 residues. The V gene end was trimmed by 1 base and the J gene end by 6 bases; junction bases not matched to a gene: 7. The CDR3: CASSLGGGTGSEQYF. The CDR3 bases are TGTGCCAGCAGTTTAGGAGGGGGGACAGGGTCCGAGCAGTACTTC.

The J gene is TRBJ2-7, the V gene TRBV6-1; D gene ambiguous. The germline CDR1 and CDR2 sequences are MNHNS and SASEGT. The CDR3 has 14 residues. V was cut by 2 bases and J by 3 bases, with 11 bases left in between. The CDR3 is CASSELGEDYEQYF. The CDR3 DNA reads TGTGCCAGCAGTGAACTCGGAGAGGACTACGAGCAGTACTTC.

V and J are TRBV29-1 and TRBJ2-7, with 9 bases lining up with TRBD1. Unmatched junction bases numbered 2, after V lost 3 bases and J lost 5 bases. The CDR3 runs to 12 residues. CDR1 and CDR2 from the germline V gene are SQVTM and ANQGSEA. CDR3: CSVDRTGDEQYF. The CDR3 bases are TGCAGCGTTGACCGGACAGGGGACGAGCAGTACTTC.

The chain joins TRBV6-4 to TRBJ2-3; D remains unclear. The V end lost 0 bases, the J end lost 2 bases, and 12 bases lay between the germline ends. CDR3 length: 16 amino acids. Germline CDR1 and CDR2: MRHNA and SNTAGT. CDR3 in amino acids: CASSDSARSPTDTQYF. The DNA for the CDR3 is TGTGCCAGCAGTGACTCGGCCAGGTCACCCACAGATACGCAGTATTTT.

This chain links TRBV19 with TRBJ2-5, with 7 positions matching TRBD1. CDR1 and CDR2 (germline): LNHDA, SQIVND (reference sequence). The length of the CDR3 is 15 residues. V lost 0 bases and J lost 5; bases outside the gene matches: 6. The chain's CDR3 is CASSIDGDRVETQYF. The DNA for the CDR3 is TGTGCCAGTAGTATAGATGGAGACAGGGTGGAGACCCAGTACTTC.

CDR3 region: CASSEFLAGFLHNEQFF. Written as DNA, the CDR3 is TGTGCCAGCAGTGAATTCCTAGCGGGATTCCTTCACAATGAGCAGTTCTTC. The genes are TRBV25-1 and TRBJ2-1; 9 nucleotides align to TRBD2. Germline V gene data show CDR1 as MGHDK and CDR2 as SYGVNS. The CDR3 is made up of 17 amino acids. V shed 1 base and J 5 bases; nucleotides not matched to a gene: 9.